This TCR beta chain derives from a study of TIL therapy for anti-PD-1-resistant metastatic lung cancer. The immunoSEQ assay was v3. The data were produced by immunoSEQ multiplex PCR, yet TCRdb's version contains in-frame clones alone and is incomplete. There are over 10,000 clones in the sample; roughly 80% occur only once, and roughly a tenth lies in the top ten. Sample time point: pre-treatment sample, taken before nivolumab and TIL therapy. Enrollment ran from late 2017 to early 2020. The material sequenced was blood, taken at baseline. The receptor's source is a person between 25 and 79 years old with non-small cell lung cancer.

CDR3: CAWRALTSGRGGEQYF. The CDR3 coding sequence is TGTGCCTGGAGGGCCCTTACTAGCGGGAGAGGGGGCGAGCAGTACTTC. This rearrangement joins TRBV30 to TRBJ2-7; 11 nucleotides line up with TRBD2. V shed 3 bases and J 6 bases; nucleotides not matched to a gene: 13. The CDR3 loop spans 16 amino acids. Germline assignment: CDR1 GTSNPN and CDR2 SVGIG (reference sequence). Supplemented by reference TRBV30 and TRBJ2-7, the full variable domain reads SQTIHQWPATLVQPVGSPLSLECTVEGTSNPNLYWYRQAAGRGLQLLFYSVGIGQISSEVPQNLSASRPQDRQFILSSKKLLLSDSGFYLCAWRALTSGRGGEQYFGPGTRLTVT.